This T cell receptor beta chain derives from a study of OX40 agonist ivuxolimab in advanced cancers. On the study more broadly: Earlier anti-PD-1, anti-PD-L1 or anti-CTLA-4 therapy was permitted; about 39% had received some. Study-level results: Among the least clonally expanded were partial responders at 0.1-3.0 mg/kg. The average count of expanded clones was higher among CD8+ T cells than among CD4+. Circulating CD4+ and CD8+ T cells showed clonal expansion by week 6 at 0.1 to 3.0 mg/kg.

For this clone: What it binds is unknown.

Sequenced by immunoSEQ multiplex PCR; TCRdb stores in-frame clones only, minus some. The sample has fewer than 70,000 clones, approximately 82% seen once. V gave up 5 bases and J gave up 7 bases; unmatched junction bases: 13. The germline V gene has CDR1 SEHNR and CDR2 FQNEAQ (reference sequence). This CDR3 spans 15 amino acids. Sequencing used CD4+ or CD8+ T cells sorted from blood, obtained in a trial of the OX40 agonist ivuxolimab. This chain connects TRBV7-9 to TRBJ1-2, with TRBD1 matching over 7 bases. The receptor's source is an adult with an advanced solid tumor such as melanoma, head and neck, liver or kidney cancer. The chain's CDR3 is CASSPRYPGGTGYTF. For the CDR3, the DNA is TGTGCCAGCAGCCCCCGCTATCCAGGGGGGACTGGCTACACCTTC.